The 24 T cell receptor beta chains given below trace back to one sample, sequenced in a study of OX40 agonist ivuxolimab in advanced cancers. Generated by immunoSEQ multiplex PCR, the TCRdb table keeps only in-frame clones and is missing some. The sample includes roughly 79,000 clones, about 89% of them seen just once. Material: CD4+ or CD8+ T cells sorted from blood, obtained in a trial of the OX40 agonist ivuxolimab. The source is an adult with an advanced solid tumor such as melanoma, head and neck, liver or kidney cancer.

CDR3 coding DNA: TGTGCCAGCTCACAAACTGGGAGTTCCACCGGGGAGCTGTTTTTT. Translation: CASSQTGSSTGELFF. The chain is built from TRBV7-3 and TRBJ2-2; D might be TRBD2 (5 bases). V shed 8 bases and J shed 4 bases, with 17 bases lying between them. Germline V lookup: CDR1 SGHTA, CDR2 FQGTGA. The CDR3 has 15 amino acids.

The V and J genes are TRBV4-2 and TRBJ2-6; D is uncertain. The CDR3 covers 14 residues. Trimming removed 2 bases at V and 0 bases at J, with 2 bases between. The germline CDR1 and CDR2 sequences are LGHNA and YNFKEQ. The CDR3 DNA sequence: TGTGCCAGCAGCCAAAGCTCTGGGGCCAACGTCCTGACTTTC. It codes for CASSQSSGANVLTF.

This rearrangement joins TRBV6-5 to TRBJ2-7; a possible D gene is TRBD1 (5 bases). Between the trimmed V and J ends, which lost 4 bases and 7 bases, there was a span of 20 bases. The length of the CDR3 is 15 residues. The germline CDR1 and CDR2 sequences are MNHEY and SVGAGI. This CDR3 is CASSSPLTGPKEQYF. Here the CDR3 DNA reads TGTGCCAGCAGTTCCCCGCTAACAGGTCCTAAAGAGCAGTACTTC.

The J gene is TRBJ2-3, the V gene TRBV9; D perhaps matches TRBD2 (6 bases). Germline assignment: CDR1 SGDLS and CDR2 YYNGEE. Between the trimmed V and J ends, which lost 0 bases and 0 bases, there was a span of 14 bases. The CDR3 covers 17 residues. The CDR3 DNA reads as TGTGCCAGCAGCGTAGCCCCGGGAAGCGGGAGCACAGATACGCAGTATTTT. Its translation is CASSVAPGSGSTDTQYF.

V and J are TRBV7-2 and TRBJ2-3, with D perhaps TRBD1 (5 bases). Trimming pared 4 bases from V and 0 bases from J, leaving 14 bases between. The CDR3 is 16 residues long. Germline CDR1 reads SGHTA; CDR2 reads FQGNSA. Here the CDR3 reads CASSSLGHTSTDTQYF. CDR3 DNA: TGTGCCAGCAGCTCATTAGGACACACTAGCACAGATACGCAGTATTTT.

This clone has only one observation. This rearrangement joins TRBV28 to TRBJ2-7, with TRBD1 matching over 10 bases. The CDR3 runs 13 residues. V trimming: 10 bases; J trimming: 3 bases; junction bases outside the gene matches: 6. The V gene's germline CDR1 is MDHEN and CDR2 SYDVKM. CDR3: CATIDRGLYEQYF. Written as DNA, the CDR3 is TGTGCCACCATTGACAGGGGGCTCTACGAGCAGTACTTC.

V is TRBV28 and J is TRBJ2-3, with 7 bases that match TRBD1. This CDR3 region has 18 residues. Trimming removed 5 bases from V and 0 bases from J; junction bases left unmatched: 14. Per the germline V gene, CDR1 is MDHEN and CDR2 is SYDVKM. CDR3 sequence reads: CASSIPLSTGSSTDTQYF. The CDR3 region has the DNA TGTGCCAGCAGTATACCCCTCTCGACAGGGAGCAGCACAGATACGCAGTATTTT.

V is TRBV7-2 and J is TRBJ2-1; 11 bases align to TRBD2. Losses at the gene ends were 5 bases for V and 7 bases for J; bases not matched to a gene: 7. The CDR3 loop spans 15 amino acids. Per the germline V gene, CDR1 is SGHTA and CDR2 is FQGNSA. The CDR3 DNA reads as TGTGCCAGCAGCGTACTAGCGGGAGATTCAAATGAGCAGTTCTTC. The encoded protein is CASSVLAGDSNEQFF.

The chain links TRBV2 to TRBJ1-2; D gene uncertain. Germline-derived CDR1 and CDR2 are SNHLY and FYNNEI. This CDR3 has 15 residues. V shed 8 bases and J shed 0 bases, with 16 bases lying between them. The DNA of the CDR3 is TGTGCCAGCTCGCGGTCCGGTGCAGCTAACTATGGCTACACCTTC. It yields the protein CASSRSGAANYGYTF.

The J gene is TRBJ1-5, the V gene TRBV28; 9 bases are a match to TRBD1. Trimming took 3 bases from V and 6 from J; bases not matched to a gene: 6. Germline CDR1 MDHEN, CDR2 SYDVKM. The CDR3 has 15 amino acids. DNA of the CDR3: TGTGCCAGCAGTTTTGGGACAGGGAATTTTCAGCCCCAGCATTTT. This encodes CASSFGTGNFQPQHF.

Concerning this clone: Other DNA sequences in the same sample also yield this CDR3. CDR3 loop: CASSWGNQPQHF. For the CDR3, the DNA is TGTGCCAGCAGTTGGGGAAATCAGCCCCAGCATTTT. The rearrangement joins TRBV28 to TRBJ1-5; no firm D call. Germline values: CDR1 MDHEN, CDR2 SYDVKM. The CDR3 runs 12 residues. V was pared by 4 bases and J by 4 bases, with 5 bases between.

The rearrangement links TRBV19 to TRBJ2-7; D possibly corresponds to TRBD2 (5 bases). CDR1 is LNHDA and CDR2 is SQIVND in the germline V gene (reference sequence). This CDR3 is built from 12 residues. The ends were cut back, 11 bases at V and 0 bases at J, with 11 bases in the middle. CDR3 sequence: CAAGGLSYEQYF. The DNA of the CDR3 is TGTGCCGCGGGCGGACTCTCCTACGAGCAGTACTTC.

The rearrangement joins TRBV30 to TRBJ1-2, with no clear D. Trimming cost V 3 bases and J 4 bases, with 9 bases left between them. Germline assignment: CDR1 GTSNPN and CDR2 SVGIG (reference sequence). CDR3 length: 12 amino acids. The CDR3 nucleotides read TGTGCCTGGAGCGCACAAAGCTATGGCTACACCTTC. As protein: CAWSAQSYGYTF.

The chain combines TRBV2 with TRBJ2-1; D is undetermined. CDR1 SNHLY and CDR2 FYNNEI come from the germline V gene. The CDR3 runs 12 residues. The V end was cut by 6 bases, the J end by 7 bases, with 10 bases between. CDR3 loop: CASRGLGNEQFF. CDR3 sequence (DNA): TGTGCCAGCAGGGGTTTGGGAAATGAGCAGTTCTTC.

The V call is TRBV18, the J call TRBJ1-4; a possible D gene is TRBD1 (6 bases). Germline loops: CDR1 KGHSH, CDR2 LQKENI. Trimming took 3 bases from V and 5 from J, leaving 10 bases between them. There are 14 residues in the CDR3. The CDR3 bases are TGTGCCAGCTCACCGGGAACAGGGAATGAAAAACTGTTTTTT. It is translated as CASSPGTGNEKLFF.

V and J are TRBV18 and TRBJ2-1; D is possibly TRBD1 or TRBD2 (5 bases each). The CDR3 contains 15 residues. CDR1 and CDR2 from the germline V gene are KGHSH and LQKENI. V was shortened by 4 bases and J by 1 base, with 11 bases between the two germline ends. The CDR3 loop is CASSQGRSSYNEQFF. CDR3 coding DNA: TGTGCCAGCTCACAGGGACGCTCATCCTACAATGAGCAGTTCTTC. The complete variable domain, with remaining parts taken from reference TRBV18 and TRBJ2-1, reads NAGVMQNPRHLVRRRGQEARLRCSPMKGHSHVYWYRQLPEEGLKFMVYLQKENIIDESGMPKERFSAEFPKEGPSILRIQQVVRGDSAAYFCASSQGRSSYNEQFFGPGTRLTVL.

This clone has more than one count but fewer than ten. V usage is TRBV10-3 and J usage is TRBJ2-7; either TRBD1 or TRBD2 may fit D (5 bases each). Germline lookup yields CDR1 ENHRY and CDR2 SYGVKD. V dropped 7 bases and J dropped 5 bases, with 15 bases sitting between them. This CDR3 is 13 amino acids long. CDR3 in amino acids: CAITWDRSHEQYF. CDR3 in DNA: TGTGCCATCACTTGGGACCGCTCGCACGAGCAGTACTTC.

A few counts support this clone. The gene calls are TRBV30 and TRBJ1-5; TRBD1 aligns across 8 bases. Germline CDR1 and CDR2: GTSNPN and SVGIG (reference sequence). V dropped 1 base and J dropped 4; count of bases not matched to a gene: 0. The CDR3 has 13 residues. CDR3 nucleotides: TGTGCCTGGAGTGGACAGGGGAATCAGCCCCAGCATTTT. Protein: CAWSGQGNQPQHF.

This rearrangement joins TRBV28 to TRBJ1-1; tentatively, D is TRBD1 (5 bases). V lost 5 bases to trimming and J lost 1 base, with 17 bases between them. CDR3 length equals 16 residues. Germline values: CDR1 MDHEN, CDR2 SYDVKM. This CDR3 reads CASSLEGLAWNTEAFF. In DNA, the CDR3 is TGTGCCAGCAGTCTCGAGGGGCTGGCCTGGAACACTGAAGCTTTCTTT.

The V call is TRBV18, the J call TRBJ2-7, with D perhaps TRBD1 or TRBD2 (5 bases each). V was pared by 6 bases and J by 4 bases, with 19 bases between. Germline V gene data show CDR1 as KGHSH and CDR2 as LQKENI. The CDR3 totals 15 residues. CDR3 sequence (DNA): TGTGCCAGCTCCCCGGGGACCGTTGGATCTTACGAGCAGTACTTC. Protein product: CASSPGTVGSYEQYF.

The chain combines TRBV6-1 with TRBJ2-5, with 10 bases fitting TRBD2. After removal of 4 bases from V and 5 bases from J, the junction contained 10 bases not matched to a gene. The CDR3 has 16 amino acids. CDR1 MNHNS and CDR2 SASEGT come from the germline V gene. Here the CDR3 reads CASSGAGGSWDETQYF. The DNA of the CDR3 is TGTGCCAGCAGTGGAGCGGGAGGGTCCTGGGACGAGACCCAGTACTTC.

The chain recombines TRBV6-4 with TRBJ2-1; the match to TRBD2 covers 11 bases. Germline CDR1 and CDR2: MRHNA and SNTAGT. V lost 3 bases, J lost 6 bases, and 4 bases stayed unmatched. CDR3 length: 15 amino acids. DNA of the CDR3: TGTGCCAGCAGTGAAAGGGGACTAGCGGTCAATGAGCAGTTCTTC. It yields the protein CASSERGLAVNEQFF.

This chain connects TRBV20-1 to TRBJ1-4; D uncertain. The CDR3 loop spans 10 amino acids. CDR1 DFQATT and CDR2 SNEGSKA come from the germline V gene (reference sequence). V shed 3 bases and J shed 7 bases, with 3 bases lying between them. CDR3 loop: CSARREKLFF. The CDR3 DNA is TGCAGTGCTAGGCGTGAAAAACTGTTTTTT.

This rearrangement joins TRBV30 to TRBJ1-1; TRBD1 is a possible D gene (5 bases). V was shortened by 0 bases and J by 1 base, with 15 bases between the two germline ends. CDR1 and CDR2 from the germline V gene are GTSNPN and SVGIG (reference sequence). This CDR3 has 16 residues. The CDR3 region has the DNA TGTGCCTGGAGTGTACTGGGGGGTCCGGGGAACACTGAAGCTTTCTTT. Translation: CAWSVLGGPGNTEAFF. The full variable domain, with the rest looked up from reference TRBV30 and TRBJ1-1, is SQTIHQWPATLVQPVGSPLSLECTVEGTSNPNLYWYRQAAGRGLQLLFYSVGIGQISSEVPQNLSASRPQDRQFILSSKKLLLSDSGFYLCAWSVLGGPGNTEAFFGQGTRLTVV.